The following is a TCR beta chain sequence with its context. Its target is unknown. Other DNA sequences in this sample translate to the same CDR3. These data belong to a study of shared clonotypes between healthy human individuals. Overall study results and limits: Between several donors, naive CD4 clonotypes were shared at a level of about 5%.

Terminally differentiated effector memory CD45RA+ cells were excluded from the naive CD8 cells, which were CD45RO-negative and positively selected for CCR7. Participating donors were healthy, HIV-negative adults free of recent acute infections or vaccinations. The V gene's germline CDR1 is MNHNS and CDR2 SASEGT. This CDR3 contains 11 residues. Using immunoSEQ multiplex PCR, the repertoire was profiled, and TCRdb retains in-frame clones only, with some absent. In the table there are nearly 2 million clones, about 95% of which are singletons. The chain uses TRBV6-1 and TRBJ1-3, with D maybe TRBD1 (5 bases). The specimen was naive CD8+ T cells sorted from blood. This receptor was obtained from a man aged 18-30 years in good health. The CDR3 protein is CAGTDGNTIYF. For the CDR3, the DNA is TGTGCGGGGACGGACGGAAACACCATATATTTT.